Included here is one TCR beta chain sequence, with context. The data were obtained in a study of blood T cell repertoires in COVID-19. In the study overall: Acute and convalescent COVID-19 samples came from the United States, Italy and Spain.

In the study's own analysis: Nucleated cell number was recorded as an estimate derived from reference gene primer amplification. Only in-frame clones appear in the TCRdb table, and some are missing; sequencing was by immunoSEQ multiplex PCR. That table furnishes V, J and clone size, whereas the DNA furnished D and trimming. The table shows some 110,000 clones, with under 80% occurring only once. V lost 7 bases, J lost 6 bases, and 4 bases stayed unmatched. Looked up from germline, CDR1 is SGHAT and CDR2 is FQDESV (reference sequence). The CDR3 is 13 residues long. V usage is TRBV11-1 and J usage is TRBJ1-5, with TRBD1 matching over 9 bases. This receptor was obtained from a man in his fifties or sixties with acute or convalescent COVID-19. Sequencing input: peripheral blood. CDR3: CASNRGLGQPQHF. The CDR3 nucleotides read TGTGCCAGCAACAGGGGGCTGGGTCAGCCCCAGCATTTT.